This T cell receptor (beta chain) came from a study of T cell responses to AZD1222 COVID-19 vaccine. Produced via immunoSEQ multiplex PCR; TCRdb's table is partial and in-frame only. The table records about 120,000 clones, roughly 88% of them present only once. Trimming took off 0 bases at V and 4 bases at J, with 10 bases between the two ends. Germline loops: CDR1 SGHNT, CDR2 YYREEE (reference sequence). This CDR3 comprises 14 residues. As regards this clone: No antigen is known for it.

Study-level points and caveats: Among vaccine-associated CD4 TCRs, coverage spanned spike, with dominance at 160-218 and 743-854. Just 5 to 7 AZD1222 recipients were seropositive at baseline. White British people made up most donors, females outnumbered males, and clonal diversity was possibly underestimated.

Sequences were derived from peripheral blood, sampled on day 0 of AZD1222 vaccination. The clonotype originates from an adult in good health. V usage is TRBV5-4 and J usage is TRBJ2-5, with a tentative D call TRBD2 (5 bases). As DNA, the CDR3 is TGTGCCAGCAGCTTGGCAACACGGGGAGAGACCCAGTACTTC. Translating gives CASSLATRGETQYF.